This T cell receptor beta chain was sequenced during a study of shared clonotypes between healthy human individuals. Study conclusions and caveats: Collection of samples was limited to blood; tissue repertoires likely differ.

Worth noting for this clone: Its target is not known.

Some clones are missing from TCRdb's copy, which holds only in-frame ones; the method was immunoSEQ multiplex PCR. Of about 700,000 clones listed, around 72% are singletons. The donors were adults (healthy and HIV-negative) with no recent acute infections or vaccinations. The sequencing sample was made of memory CD4+ T cells sorted from blood. Subset in this sample: CD45RA-negative fraction. The origin of this receptor is a woman younger than 45 in good health.

The CDR3 sequence is CASSLAGDRYQETQYF. The CDR3 DNA is TGTGCCAGCAGCCTAGCGGGGGACAGATACCAAGAGACCCAGTACTTC. The chain has TRBV4-2 and TRBJ2-5; TRBD2 agrees at 9 bases. The CDR3 has 16 amino acids. Germline CDR1 LGHNA, CDR2 YNFKEQ. V dropped 4 bases and J dropped 0; count of bases not matched to a gene: 6.